These 23 T cell receptor beta chains originate from one sample sequenced in a study of blood T cell repertoires in COVID-19. Produced via immunoSEQ multiplex PCR; TCRdb's table is partial and in-frame only. Of 200,000 to 300,000 clones detected, about 83% appear once; the ten largest clones hold about 1.6%. Sequencing was done on a sample of peripheral blood. Receptors were obtained from a woman between 35 and 50 years old who had recovered from COVID-19.

The chain uses TRBV28 and TRBJ2-2; no firm D call. Per germline, CDR1 MDHEN and CDR2 SYDVKM. V was clipped by 2 bases and J by 17 bases, with 24 bases between them. The CDR3 runs to 15 residues. Here the CDR3 DNA reads TGTGCCAGCAGTTTACACACAACCCCGACAAACGGCTGTTTTTTT. Encoded protein: CASSLHTTPTNGCFF.

This chain joins TRBV29-1 and TRBJ2-5, with 8 bases identical to TRBD2. The J segment lost 5 bases and the V segment lost 6 bases, leaving 8 bases of the junction unmatched. Looked up from germline, CDR1 is SQVTM and CDR2 is ANQGSEA. The length of the CDR3 is 13 residues. This CDR3 is CSVGAGGGETQYF. CDR3 sequence (DNA): TGCAGCGTCGGAGCGGGCGGGGGGGAGACCCAGTACTTC. The complete variable domain, with remaining parts taken from reference TRBV29-1 and TRBJ2-5, reads SAVISQKPSRDICQRGTSLTIQCQVDSQVTMMFWYRQQPGQSLTLIATANQGSEATYESGFVIDKFPISRPNLTFSTLTVSNMSPEDSSIYLCSVGAGGGETQYFGPGTRLLVL.

The V and J genes are TRBV5-1 and TRBJ1-1; 9 bases fit TRBD1. Per germline, CDR1 SGHRS and CDR2 YFSETQ. There are 14 residues in the CDR3. Trimming took 6 bases from V and 1 from J; bases not matched to a gene: 4. CDR3 protein: CASKNRGQNTEAFF. Written as DNA, the CDR3 is TGCGCCAGCAAAAACAGGGGGCAGAACACTGAAGCTTTCTTT.

The CDR3 DNA is TGTGCCACCAGTGACGAGACCTACGAGCAGTACTTC. Amino acid sequence: CATSDETYEQYF. This chain joins TRBV24-1 and TRBJ2-7; D is ambiguous. V lost 4 bases, J lost 2 bases, and 5 bases lay in between. This CDR3 comprises 12 residues. Germline V lookup: CDR1 KGHDR, CDR2 SFDVKD.

V usage is TRBV5-4 and J usage is TRBJ2-7, with TRBD1 as a possible D gene (5 bases). The CDR3 loop spans 15 amino acids. Germline CDR1 SGHNT, CDR2 YYREEE (reference sequence). Trimming left V 0 bases short and J 3 bases short, with 13 bases between. In nucleotides, the CDR3 is TGTGCCAGCAGCTTGGGGGTGGGGCCCCGCTACGAGCAGTACTTC. It is translated as CASSLGVGPRYEQYF.

This clone appeared a single time. The rearrangement joins TRBV15 to TRBJ2-5; 9 nucleotides agree with TRBD1. The germline gives CDR1 LNHNV, CDR2 YYDKDF (reference sequence). The J segment lost 3 bases and the V segment lost 0 bases, leaving 26 bases of the junction unmatched. This CDR3 comprises 23 residues. CDR3 in amino acids: CATSRDQFPSGYLPGQGEETQYF. The CDR3 region has the DNA TGTGCCACCAGCAGAGATCAGTTTCCGTCCGGATACCTGCCGGGACAGGGCGAAGAGACCCAGTACTTC.

The genes are TRBV28 and TRBJ2-3; 9 nucleotides line up with TRBD2. The CDR3 consists of 15 residues. V lost 2 bases and J lost 3; bases outside the gene matches: 3. Germline V gene data show CDR1 as MDHEN and CDR2 as SYDVKM. The CDR3, as DNA: TGTGCCAGCAGTTTAGGCGGGGGGGCGACAGATACGCAGTATTTT. It encodes CASSLGGGATDTQYF.

V is TRBV5-4 and J is TRBJ2-5, with 15 bases fitting TRBD2. The CDR3 covers 15 residues. The ends lost 4 bases at V and 6 bases at J; junction bases unmatched: 4. Germline CDR1 is SGHNT and CDR2 is YYREEE (reference sequence). CDR3 DNA sequence: TGTGCCAGCAGCACGGGACTAGCGGGGGGTCAGACCCAGTACTTC. Encoded protein: CASSTGLAGGQTQYF.

The chain has TRBV5-1 and TRBJ1-2; D is undetermined. This CDR3 is built from 15 residues. In germline, CDR1 is SGHRS, CDR2 YFSETQ. Trimming removed 0 bases from V and 4 bases from J, with 13 bases in between. Here the CDR3 reads CASSLVGQASYGYTF. The CDR3 DNA sequence: TGCGCCAGCAGCTTGGTAGGCCAGGCGAGCTATGGCTACACCTTC. The full variable domain, its missing parts supplied by reference TRBV5-1 and TRBJ1-2, is KAGVTQTPRYLIKTRGQQVTLSCSPISGHRSVSWYQQTPGQGLQFLFEYFSETQRNKGNFPGRFSGRQFSNSRSEMNVSTLELGDSALYLCASSLVGQASYGYTFGSGTRLTVV.

This rearrangement joins TRBV6-5 to TRBJ2-7, with 7 bases identical to TRBD2. V lost 11 bases to trimming and J lost 4 bases; unmatched junction nucleotides: 5. This CDR3 is 11 amino acids long. Germline CDR1 and CDR2: MNHEY and SVGAGI. The CDR3 here is CASTGGYEQYF. The CDR3 region has the DNA TGTGCCTCGACCGGGGGGTACGAGCAGTACTTC.

The V and J genes are TRBV7-9 and TRBJ1-4; maybe TRBD1 (5 bases). Trimming shortened V by 4 bases and J by 8 bases, and 14 bases separated the two germline ends. The CDR3 covers 14 residues. Per the germline V gene, CDR1 is SEHNR and CDR2 is FQNEAQ (reference sequence). CDR3 region: CASSSRPQGEKLFF. DNA of the CDR3: TGTGCCAGCAGCTCTCGTCCTCAGGGCGAAAAACTGTTTTTT.

The J gene is TRBJ1-1, the V gene TRBV7-2; 8 bases align to TRBD1. This CDR3 has 14 residues. Trimming took 2 bases from V and 5 from J; bases not matched to a gene: 4. Looked up from germline, CDR1 is SGHTA and CDR2 is FQGNSA. CDR3 coding DNA: TGTGCCAGCAGCTTAAAACAGGGGGGAACTGAAGCTTTCTTT. Residues: CASSLKQGGTEAFF.

This clone was counted a single time. The rearrangement uses TRBV11-2 and TRBJ1-6, with D hard to call. V was clipped by 5 bases and J by 4 bases, with 12 bases between them. Germline loops: CDR1 SGHAT, CDR2 FQNNGV. This CDR3 region has 15 residues. DNA for the CDR3: TGTGCCAGCAGCCCGCTTAATACATATAATTCACCCCTCCACTTT. Its translation: CASSPLNTYNSPLHF.

This clone was counted a single time. This sequence joins TRBV28 and TRBJ2-5; D is uncertain. The CDR3 totals 13 residues. CDR1 is MDHEN, CDR2 SYDVKM, per germline. Trimming took 4 bases from V and 4 from J, leaving 10 bases between them. DNA for the CDR3: TGTGCCAGCAGTTCTATGAGGAGAGAGACCCAGTACTTC. This codes for CASSSMRRETQYF. Using reference TRBV28 and TRBJ2-5 for the parts outside the CDR3, the full variable domain is DVKVTQSSRYLVKRTGEKVFLECVQDMDHENMFWYRQDPGLGLRLIYFSYDVKMKEKGDIPEGYSVSREKKERFSLILESASTNQTSMYLCASSSMRRETQYFGPGTRLLVL.

This clone occurred a few times. The V and J genes are TRBV3-1 (or the pseudogene TRBV3-2) and TRBJ1-2; no firm D call. Trimming removed 2 bases from V and 8 bases from J, with 15 bases in between. CDR3 length equals 14 residues. Germline V CDR1 and CDR2: LGHDT, YNNKEL (reference sequence). In nucleotides, the CDR3 is TGTGCCAGCAGCCAAACGGCGGGTTCTCAGGGCTACACCTTC. Translated, it gives CASSQTAGSQGYTF.

The chain joins TRBV7-9 to TRBJ2-7; 9 nucleotides line up with TRBD1. The CDR3 has 15 amino acids. The germline V gene encodes CDR1 SEHNR and CDR2 FQNEAQ (reference sequence). With V trimmed by 1 base and J by 2 bases, 3 bases remained unmatched. As DNA, the CDR3 is TGTGCCAGCAGCTTAGTGGGACAGGGCCCCTACGAGCAGTACTTC. Amino acid sequence: CASSLVGQGPYEQYF.

The DNA of the CDR3 is TGTGCCATCTCGGCGACAGGGAACACAGATACGCAGTATTTT. Protein sequence: CAISATGNTDTQYF. The chain carries TRBV7-8 and TRBJ2-3; 7 nucleotides line up with TRBD1. Germline V gene lookup returns CDR1 SGHVS and CDR2 FQNEAQ. The CDR3 is made up of 14 amino acids. V was pared by 10 bases and J by 2 bases, with 9 bases of the junction left unmatched.

The chain links TRBV5-1 to TRBJ2-7, with 9 bases aligning to TRBD1. Germline V gene lookup returns CDR1 SGHRS and CDR2 YFSETQ. The CDR3 contains 16 residues. After removal of 3 bases from V and 0 bases from J, the junction contained 7 bases not matched to a gene. CDR3 loop: CASSWDPGQGSYEQYF. The CDR3 region has the DNA TGCGCCAGCAGCTGGGATCCGGGACAGGGCTCCTACGAGCAGTACTTC.

The chain carries TRBV11-3 and TRBJ1-3; 9 bases fit TRBD1. This CDR3 region has 13 residues. CDR1 and CDR2 (germline): SGHNT, YENEEA. V shed 5 bases and J 8 bases; nucleotides not matched to a gene: 4. CDR3 in DNA: TGTGCCAGCAGCCGGACAGGGGTGGACACCATATATTTT. It yields the protein CASSRTGVDTIYF.

The chain links TRBV6-5 to TRBJ1-2, with 7 bases matching TRBD1. V trimming: 8 bases; J trimming: 1 base; junction bases outside the gene matches: 10. The CDR3 has 15 residues. Germline V gene data show CDR1 as MNHEY and CDR2 as SVGAGI. CDR3 DNA sequence: TGTGCCAGCTTTTCTCCGGGACAGTATAACTATGGCTACACCTTC. It translates to CASFSPGQYNYGYTF.

As to this clone: Other DNA sequences of this sample code for an identical CDR3. The gene calls are TRBV9 and TRBJ1-5; maybe TRBD1 (5 bases). This CDR3 contains 15 residues. The germline V gene encodes CDR1 SGDLS and CDR2 YYNGEE. V was cut by 3 bases and J by 3 bases, with 13 bases left in between. The CDR3 loop reads CASSAGGGVNQPQHF. CDR3 nucleotides: TGTGCCAGCAGCGCTGGGGGAGGAGTCAATCAGCCCCAGCATTTT.

This chain links TRBV11-3 with TRBJ2-7, with D maybe TRBD1 (6 bases). The CDR3 extends over 14 amino acids. V gave up 5 bases and J gave up 3 bases, with 14 bases separating them. The germline gives CDR1 SGHNT, CDR2 YENEEA. This chain's CDR3 is CASSVGRGSYEQYF. The CDR3 DNA follows: TGTGCCAGCAGCGTTGGCAGGGGTAGCTACGAGCAGTACTTC.

This clone was seen a single time. The rearrangement uses TRBV19 and TRBJ2-1, with D hard to call. The germline gives CDR1 LNHDA, CDR2 SQIVND (reference sequence). The CDR3 has 13 amino acids. V was trimmed by 3 bases and J by 5 bases, leaving 8 bases between them. CDR3 sequence reads: CASSISPDNEQFF. In DNA form, the CDR3 reads TGTGCCAGTAGTATTAGTCCGGACAATGAGCAGTTCTTC.